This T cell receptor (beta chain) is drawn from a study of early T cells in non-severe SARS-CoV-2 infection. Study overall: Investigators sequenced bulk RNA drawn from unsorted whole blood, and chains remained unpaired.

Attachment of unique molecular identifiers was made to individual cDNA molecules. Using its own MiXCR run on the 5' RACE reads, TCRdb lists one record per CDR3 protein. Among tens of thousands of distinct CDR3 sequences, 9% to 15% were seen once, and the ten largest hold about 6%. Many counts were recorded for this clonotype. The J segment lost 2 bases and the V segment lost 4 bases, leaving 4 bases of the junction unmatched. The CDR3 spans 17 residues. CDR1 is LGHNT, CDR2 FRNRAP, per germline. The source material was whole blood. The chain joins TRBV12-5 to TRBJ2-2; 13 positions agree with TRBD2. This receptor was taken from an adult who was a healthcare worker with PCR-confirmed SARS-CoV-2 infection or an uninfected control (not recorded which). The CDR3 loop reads CASGYTSGRANTGELFF. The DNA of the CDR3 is TGTGCTAGTGGTTACACTAGCGGGAGGGCCAACACCGGGGAGCTGTTTTTT.